These 31 T cell receptor beta chains share one sample of origin, sequenced in a study of cytomegalovirus exposure and HLA in healthy donors. Both 60 Vbeta primers and 13 Jbeta primers went into the PCR. Produced via immunoSEQ multiplex PCR; TCRdb's table is partial and in-frame only. This sample yields some 130,000 clones, of which roughly 85% are seen a single time; 6% to 7.5% belongs to the top ten. Specimen: PBMCs. The receptors derive from a middle-aged man in good health and CMV-seropositive.

The rearrangement uses TRBV6-6 and TRBJ1-5; D is undetermined. CDR3 length: 16 residues. Trimming cost V 4 bases and J 0 bases, with 13 bases left between them. Germline values: CDR1 MNHNY, CDR2 SVGAGI (reference sequence). CDR3 sequence (DNA): TGTGCCAGCAGTTCCGAGGGCTACTATAGCAATCAGCCCCAGCATTTT. Translating gives CASSSEGYYSNQPQHF.

The chain carries TRBV7-2 and TRBJ1-6; TRBD1 might be the D (6 bases). Germline CDR1 is SGHTA and CDR2 is FQGNSA. V lost 4 bases and J 6 bases, leaving 13 bases between the germline ends. The CDR3 is made up of 15 amino acids. CDR3 nucleotide sequence: TGTGCCAGCAGCTCCGCTGGACAGAGTAATTCACCCCTCCACTTT. This gives the protein CASSSAGQSNSPLHF.

As to this clone: The sample holds other DNA sequences that translate to the same CDR3. This rearrangement joins TRBV19 to TRBJ1-2; no clear D. V shed 2 bases and J shed 4 bases, with 8 bases lying between them. Germline values: CDR1 LNHDA, CDR2 SQIVND (reference sequence). The CDR3 runs to 13 residues. The DNA of the CDR3 is TGTGCCAGTAGTATACGGGAGGGCTATGGCTACACCTTC. This gives the protein CASSIREGYGYTF.

This clone was counted between two and nine times. The chain couples TRBV7-9 to TRBJ1-1; TRBD1 might be the D (5 bases). Germline V gene data show CDR1 as SEHNR and CDR2 as FQNEAQ (reference sequence). This CDR3 has 12 residues. Trimming cost V 3 bases and J 7 bases, with 9 bases left between them. Written as DNA, the CDR3 is TGTGCCAGCAGCTTGGGGGGTTATGAAGCTTTCTTT. This codes for CASSLGGYEAFF.

This clone was seen only once. V and J are TRBV7-2 and TRBJ2-3; perhaps TRBD1 as D (6 bases). V gave up 5 bases and J gave up 3 bases, with 18 bases separating them. The germline V gene encodes CDR1 SGHTA and CDR2 FQGNSA. The CDR3 is made up of 16 amino acids. The CDR3 reads CASSAPEGVNTDTQYF. The CDR3 nucleotides are TGTGCCAGCAGCGCCCCCGAGGGGGTTAATACAGATACGCAGTATTTT.

This clone showed up just a few times. The V call is TRBV5-5, the J call TRBJ2-7, with a tentative D call TRBD1 (5 bases). The CDR3 sequence is 12 residues long. With 4 bases removed from V and 3 bases from J, the gap between germline ends came to 8 bases. Germline V lookup: CDR1 SGHKS, CDR2 YYEKEE (reference sequence). The CDR3 here is CASSRTGYEQYF. DNA for the CDR3: TGTGCCAGCAGCCGCACAGGCTACGAGCAGTACTTC.

This clone was detected a few times. This chain joins TRBV6-5 and TRBJ2-3; no clear D. Germline assignment: CDR1 MNHEY and CDR2 SVGAGI. This CDR3 region has 15 residues. V was pared by 10 bases and J by 3 bases, with 20 bases between. The CDR3 loop is CATGRLNLGTDTQYF. The CDR3 DNA reads TGTGCCACCGGTCGACTTAATCTCGGTACAGATACGCAGTATTTT.

The gene calls are TRBV28 and TRBJ2-1; weak D call: TRBD2 (6 bases). Germline CDR1 MDHEN, CDR2 SYDVKM. Trimming pared 3 bases from V and 3 bases from J, leaving 12 bases between. The CDR3 is made up of 15 amino acids. The CDR3 loop reads CASSLLAGRYNEQFF. DNA of the CDR3: TGTGCCAGCAGTTTGCTGGCGGGGCGCTACAATGAGCAGTTCTTC.

The chain couples TRBV18 to TRBJ1-1; 9 nucleotides align to TRBD1. Germline CDR1 and CDR2: KGHSH and LQKENI. V gave up 3 bases and J gave up 1 base; unmatched junction bases: 3. This CDR3 has 15 residues. The CDR3 sequence is CASSPGQGRNTEAFF. CDR3 in DNA: TGTGCCAGCTCACCCGGACAGGGGAGGAACACTGAAGCTTTCTTT.

The gene calls are TRBV10-2 and TRBJ2-1; no clear D gene. Trimming took 5 bases from V and 0 from J, leaving 8 bases between them. Germline CDR1 WSHSY, CDR2 SAAADI. The CDR3 has 14 amino acids. CDR3 in amino acids: CASSRVGSYNEQFF. DNA for the CDR3: TGCGCCAGCAGTCGGGTGGGCTCCTACAATGAGCAGTTCTTC.

This sequence joins TRBV30 and TRBJ2-5; 7 bases align to TRBD1. The J call may be wrong; the DNA end is better matched by TRBJ2-7. From germline, CDR1 is GTSNPN and CDR2 SVGIG (reference sequence). The CDR3 is 13 residues long. For the CDR3, the DNA is TGTGCCTGGGGGACAGTAACCTTCCGCGAGCAGTACTTC. Protein: CAWGTVTFREQYF.

The J gene is TRBJ1-6, the V gene TRBV5-1; the D gene is possibly TRBD1 (5 bases). The CDR3 sequence is 14 residues long. Between the trimmed V and J ends, which lost 0 bases and 9 bases, there was a span of 10 bases. Germline CDR1 SGHRS, CDR2 YFSETQ. In DNA form, the CDR3 reads TGCGCCAGCAGCTTGGCCCAGGGATCTTCACCCCTCCACTTT. Protein sequence: CASSLAQGSSPLHF.

V gene TRBV2 combines with J gene TRBJ2-7; 8 positions match TRBD1. With V trimmed by 10 bases and J by 4 bases, 6 bases remained unmatched. CDR3 size: 12 residues. Per the germline V gene, CDR1 is SNHLY and CDR2 is FYNNEI. Written as DNA, the CDR3 is TGTGCCACCGGACAGGGACGGTACGAGCAGTACTTC. As protein: CATGQGRYEQYF.

The J gene is TRBJ2-3, the V gene TRBV30, with TRBD2 matching over 10 bases. Germline V lookup: CDR1 GTSNPN, CDR2 SVGIG (reference sequence). V trimming: 2 bases; J trimming: 1 base; junction bases outside the gene matches: 3. This CDR3 comprises 15 residues. For the CDR3, the DNA is TGTGCCTGGAGTCCCGGGACTAGCGGCACAGATACGCAGTATTTT. This codes for CAWSPGTSGTDTQYF.

The CDR3 here is CASRESPTSGANVLTF. The CDR3 DNA reads as TGTGCCAGTAGGGAGTCCCCAACCTCTGGGGCCAACGTCCTGACTTTC. The V call is TRBV9, the J call TRBJ2-6; a possible D gene is TRBD2 (5 bases). This CDR3 is built from 16 residues. V was cut by 8 bases and J by 0 bases, with 15 bases left in between. Germline values: CDR1 SGDLS, CDR2 YYNGEE.

The chain joins TRBV4-1 to TRBJ2-7; TRBD2 matches at 12 bases. CDR3 size: 15 residues. Germline V gives CDR1 MGHRA, CDR2 YSYEKL. V trimming: 2 bases; J trimming: 3 bases; junction bases outside the gene matches: 2. The CDR3 DNA reads as TGCGCCAGCAGCCAACTACTAGCGGGAGGCTACGAGCAGTACTTC. This codes for CASSQLLAGGYEQYF.

J is TRBJ2-7 and V is TRBV5-6, with D possibly matching TRBD1 (5 bases). The CDR3 consists of 15 residues. CDR1 is SGHDT and CDR2 is YYEEEE in the germline V gene. Trimming took off 5 bases at V and 0 bases at J, with 15 bases between the two ends. The CDR3 loop reads CASRPQGRGSYEQYF. The CDR3 coding sequence is TGTGCCAGCAGGCCGCAGGGTCGAGGCTCCTACGAGCAGTACTTC. The variable domain in full, with the rest retrieved from reference TRBV5-6 and TRBJ2-7, is DAGVTQSPTHLIKTRGQQVTLRCSPKSGHDTVSWYQQALGQGPQFIFQYYEEEERQRGNFPDRFSGHQFPNYSSELNVNALLLGDSALYLCASRPQGRGSYEQYFGPGTRLTVT.

The chain employs TRBV11-2 and TRBJ2-7; maybe TRBD1 (6 bases). Per the germline V gene, CDR1 is SGHAT and CDR2 is FQNNGV. With 5 bases removed from V and 6 bases from J, the gap between germline ends came to 23 bases. The CDR3 length is 16 residues. The CDR3 region has the DNA TGTGCCAGCAGCCAGGATCCGGGACATTCGGGACGCGAGCAGTACTTC. The encoded protein is CASSQDPGHSGREQYF.

This clone turned up a few times. The chain links TRBV18 to TRBJ2-5; 7 bases map to TRBD1. The tail of the sequence fits TRBJ2-7 better, so the J call may be wrong. The CDR3 length is 15 residues. Germline CDR1 reads KGHSH; CDR2 reads LQKENI. CDR3 in DNA: TGTGCCAGCTCACAAAGACAGGGCTCCACCTACGAGCAGTACTTC. This gives the protein CASSQRQGSTYEQYF.

The chain couples TRBV21-1 to TRBJ2-1; the D call of TRBD2 is as the table states it, not checked on the DNA. TRBV21-1 is recorded as a pseudogene. This CDR3 comprises 17 residues. CDR3 sequence (DNA): TGTGCCAGCAGCAAGGCCCCCTGGCGGGAGGGCCCGGATGAGCAGTTCTTC. Translated, it gives CASSKAPWREGPDEQFF.

The V call is TRBV6-5, the J call TRBJ1-2, with unresolved D. The CDR3 is made up of 16 amino acids. Germline CDR1 MNHEY, CDR2 SVGAGI. Trimming removed 0 bases from V and 4 bases from J, with 15 bases in between. CDR3 in amino acids: CASSYSRPQRGYGYTF. CDR3 DNA: TGTGCCAGCAGTTACTCGAGGCCTCAAAGAGGCTATGGCTACACCTTC.

The V and J genes are TRBV21-1 and TRBJ1-5. TRBV21-1 represents a pseudogene. CDR3 length: 17 amino acids. CDR3 sequence: CASSLPWRDPSNQPQHF. CDR3 nucleotides: TGTGCCAGCAGCCTCCCATGGAGGGACCCTAGCAATCAGCCCCAGCATTTT.

The chain has TRBV29-1 and TRBJ2-7; 10 bases fit TRBD1. CDR1 is SQVTM, CDR2 ANQGSEA, per germline. The V and J ends lost 7 bases and 5 bases, in that order; junction bases with no gene match: 8. This CDR3 is 13 amino acids long. This CDR3 is CSADTGTGDEQYF. The DNA for the CDR3 is TGCAGCGCAGACACCGGGACAGGGGACGAGCAGTACTTC.

The chain couples TRBV5-1 to TRBJ2-6; TRBD1 might be the D (5 bases). The CDR3 has 16 residues. Trimming stripped 4 bases from V and 3 bases from J, with 14 bases between. From germline, CDR1 is SGHRS and CDR2 YFSETQ. The CDR3 protein is CASSTQGLSGANVLTF. The CDR3 nucleotides are TGCGCCAGCAGCACCCAGGGCCTTAGTGGGGCCAACGTCCTGACTTTC.

This chain uses TRBV18 with TRBJ2-2, with 10 bases lining up with TRBD2. Trimming cost V 5 bases and J 4 bases; bases outside gene matches: 10. The CDR3 is 17 amino acids. The V gene's germline CDR1 is KGHSH and CDR2 LQKENI. The CDR3 region is CASSRDASGRGTGELFF. The CDR3 DNA follows: TGTGCCAGCTCAAGGGATGCTAGCGGGAGAGGCACCGGGGAGCTGTTTTTT.

V gene TRBV28 combines with J gene TRBJ2-7; D is perhaps TRBD1 (6 bases). The CDR3 runs 13 residues. Germline CDR1 MDHEN, CDR2 SYDVKM. Trimming pared 6 bases from V and 2 bases from J, leaving 11 bases between. CDR3 sequence reads: CASRAGQTYEQYF. Written as DNA, the CDR3 is TGTGCCAGCAGAGCTGGACAGACCTACGAGCAGTACTTC.

This rearrangement joins TRBV10-3 to TRBJ2-1; 7 bases are a match to TRBD2. CDR3 length: 17 amino acids. Trimming removed 0 bases from V and 0 bases from J; junction bases left unmatched: 5. Germline V gene lookup returns CDR1 ENHRY and CDR2 SYGVKD. In nucleotides, the CDR3 is TGTGCCATCAGTGAGTCGTTGCGGGGGAACTCCTACAATGAGCAGTTCTTC. The encoded protein is CAISESLRGNSYNEQFF.

Here the CDR3 reads CASSSSGSVEDTQYF. The CDR3 DNA follows: TGTGCCAGCAGTTCAAGCGGGAGTGTGGAAGATACGCAGTATTTT. This sequence joins TRBV28 and TRBJ2-3; 8 bases are a match to TRBD2. The CDR3 is made up of 15 amino acids. Germline CDR1 reads MDHEN; CDR2 reads SYDVKM. V was clipped by 4 bases and J by 5 bases; unmatched bases: 8. The full variable domain, its missing parts supplied by reference TRBV28 and TRBJ2-3, is DVKVTQSSRYLVKRTGEKVFLECVQDMDHENMFWYRQDPGLGLRLIYFSYDVKMKEKGDIPEGYSVSREKKERFSLILESASTNQTSMYLCASSSSGSVEDTQYFGPGTRLTVL.

This chain links TRBV6-1 with TRBJ2-7; TRBD1 is a possible D gene (5 bases). Trimming cost V 1 base and J 6 bases, with 16 bases left between them. Germline V gene lookup returns CDR1 MNHNS and CDR2 SASEGT. The CDR3 has 15 residues. The DNA of the CDR3 is TGTGCCAGCAGTGAAGATTGGACACCTACCGCCGAGCAGTACTTC. Translation: CASSEDWTPTAEQYF.

The chain has TRBV5-1 and TRBJ2-7; 11 nucleotides align to TRBD2. CDR1 is SGHRS, CDR2 YFSETQ, per germline. The CDR3 loop spans 15 amino acids. The junction had 4 bases not matched to a gene; V was cut back by 4 bases and J by 1 base. In DNA form, the CDR3 reads TGCGCCAGCAGCCATATAGCGGGAGGGTCCTACGAGCAGTACTTC. This codes for CASSHIAGGSYEQYF.

The V call is TRBV2, the J call TRBJ1-5, with a possible D match to TRBD1 (6 bases). CDR1 SNHLY and CDR2 FYNNEI come from the germline V gene. The germline V and J ends were trimmed by 3 bases and 4 bases, with 13 bases remaining between them. CDR3 size: 15 residues. CDR3 protein: CASSDRGYRNQPQHF. The CDR3, as DNA: TGTGCCAGCAGTGACAGGGGCTATCGAAATCAGCCCCAGCATTTT. Full variable domain (outside the CDR3, taken from reference TRBV2 and TRBJ1-5): EPEVTQTPSHQVTQMGQEVILRCVPISNHLYFYWYRQILGQKVEFLVSFYNNEISEKSEIFDDQFSVERPDGSNFTLKIRSTKLEDSAMYFCASSDRGYRNQPQHFGDGTRLSIL.